These T cell receptor beta chains were read from a single sample in a study of T cells in Graves' hyperthyroidism and ophthalmopathy. TCRdb processed the multiplex PCR reads anew with MiXCR; each CDR3 protein has one entry. This sample has approximately 590,000 distinct CDR3 sequences; about 45% occur once, and the top ten carry 8.2%. Sequenced: peripheral blood or thyroid tissue (not recorded which). These receptor sequences come from a woman aged 18-29 years with Graves' hyperthyroidism. The CDR3 runs from the conserved cysteine through the conserved F or W.

V: TRBV19; J: TRBJ1-2; CDR3: CASGQDHGYTF
V: TRBV9; J: TRBJ1-6; CDR3: CASSVEGNDNSPLHF
V: TRBV14; J: TRBJ2-7; CDR3: CASSPRVRYEQYF
V: TRBV7-3; J: TRBJ1-3; CDR3: CASSLVPANTIYF
V: TRBV2; J: TRBJ2-3; CDR3: CASMVGGDTQYF
V: TRBV7-3; J: TRBJ2-5; CDR3: CASSHPGVQETQYF
V: TRBV6-4; J: TRBJ1-5; CDR3: CASSDQHF
V: TRBV6-5; J: TRBJ2-7; CDR3: CASSYSRGRTYEQYF
V: TRBV20-1; J: TRBJ1-2; CDR3: CSAREGGGYTF
V: TRBV7-2; J: TRBJ2-6; CDR3: CASSLLTF
V: TRBV7-9; J: TRBJ2-7; CDR3: CASGISATDEQYF
V: TRBV7-2; J: TRBJ2-5; CDR3: CASSFGGSTQYF
V: TRBV19; J: TRBJ1-2; CDR3: CASSIEAVPNYGYTF
V: TRBV20-1; J: TRBJ2-7; CDR3: CSAPGTGAHEQYF
V: TRBV29-1; J: TRBJ2-2; CDR3: CSVPNPDTNTGELFF
V: TRBV24-1; J: TRBJ2-5; CDR3: CATSDYGRSGTQYF
V: TRBV6-6; J: TRBJ1-1; CDR3: CASSGDTGSTEAFF
V: TRBV7-9; J: TRBJ1-1; CDR3: CASSPVLVSTEAFF
V: TRBV11-1; J: TRBJ1-1; CDR3: CASSYGSVGGNTEAFF
V: TRBV10-3; J: TRBJ1-1; CDR3: CAISEARGGTEAFF
V: TRBV24-1; J: TRBJ1-2; CDR3: CATSAGTGRYGYTF
V: TRBV29-1; J: TRBJ2-7; CDR3: CSARPQGGSYEQYF
V: TRBV7-9; J: TRBJ1-2; CDR3: CASSVDRGQYYGYTF
V: TRBV14; J: TRBJ2-5; CDR3: CASSQELGRGLETQYF
V: TRBV29-1; J: NA; CDR3: CSADLTSGGSYEQFF
V: TRBV11-2; J: TRBJ1-4; CDR3: CASRPTGKREKLFF
V: TRBV5-1; J: TRBJ1-2; CDR3: CASSLAGEVETYGYTF
V: TRBV24-1; J: TRBJ1-1; CDR3: CATSDPARGTEAFF
V: TRBV25-1; J: TRBJ2-5; CDR3: CASSESPGQGARSDVTQYF
V: TRBV2; J: TRBJ1-5; CDR3: CAIGAGGSNQPQHF
V: TRBV2; J: TRBJ2-7; CDR3: CASSEDRASEQYF
V: TRBV7-9; J: TRBJ2-7; CDR3: CASSLSAGPPYEQYF
V: TRBV2; J: TRBJ1-4; CDR3: CASSDSRVEKLFF